This T cell receptor beta chain is from a study of cytomegalovirus exposure and HLA in healthy donors. Overall study context: Most genotyped donors, over 70% of more than 300, had Caucasian-associated genetic ancestry. Study-level points and caveats: Researchers catalogued approximately 170 TCR beta chains as cytomegalovirus-associated. Follow-up analysis found HLA locus-dependent TCR association rates, highest for DRB1 and lowest for HLA-C. Segments of the TCR beta V type were, in most cases, productive about 90% or about 30% of the time in an earlier analysis.

Comment on this clone: No antigen is known for it.

Primers included in the PCR were 60 Vbeta and 13 Jbeta primers. Here immunoSEQ multiplex PCR was the method, and the copy in TCRdb shows in-frame clones only, minus some. Among about 140,000 clones listed, roughly four fifths were seen once. V shed 8 bases and J 0 bases; nucleotides not matched to a gene: 6. CDR1 MDHEN and CDR2 SYDVKM come from the germline V gene. There are 14 residues in the CDR3. The gene calls are TRBV28 and TRBJ1-1; 7 nucleotides match TRBD1. The clonotype was recovered from a man in his late teens or twenties in good health and CMV-seropositive. Sequencing was done on a sample of PBMCs. The CDR3 DNA reads as TGTGCCAGCGGGGAAGGGGGCATGAACACTGAAGCTTTCTTT. Amino acid sequence: CASGEGGMNTEAFF.